These T cell receptor beta chains were read from a single sample in a study of radiotherapy plus CTLA-4 blockade in lung cancer. Profiling relied on immunoSEQ multiplex PCR, and the TCRdb table lists in-frame clones only, not all of them. This table holds some 60,000 clones, less than 85% found once. This specimen was peripheral blood, taken from a patient treated with radiotherapy plus ipilimumab. All receptors come from a human donor with non-small cell lung cancer who had a complete response to radiotherapy plus ipilimumab. CDR3s include the opening cysteine and the closing phenylalanine or tryptophan. A D gene is named only where the DNA matches it firmly. Clone size is not always given. Where it is, it says once, few, many or a class for expanded clones.

>TRBV6-6|TRBJ1-4|.|TRBD1
CASCEIGQGRNEKLFF
TGTGCCAGCTGCGAGATAGGACAGGGTCGAAATGAAAAACTGTTTTTT
>TRBV4-1|TRBJ2-5|.|TRBD2
CASSQGRTSVGRETQYF
TGCGCCAGCAGCCAAGGGCGGACTAGCGTTGGGAGGGAGACCCAGTACTTC
>TRBV6-5|TRBJ1-2|.|TRBD1
CASSYSGQVYGYTF
TGTGCCAGCAGTTACTCTGGACAGGTATATGGCTACACCTTC
>TRBV5-4|TRBJ2-7|few|TRBD2
CASSFRGGSYEQYF
TGTGCCAGCAGCTTCCGGGGGGGGTCCTACGAGCAGTACTTC
>TRBV19|TRBJ2-3|.|.
CASSPQRQATENTDTQYF
TGTGCCAGTAGTCCCCAAAGGCAGGCGACAGAGAACACAGATACGCAGTATTTT
>TRBV28|TRBJ1-1|.|.
CASSRLGGNTEAFF
TGTGCCAGCAGCCGATTGGGGGGGAACACTGAAGCTTTCTTT
>TRBV6-6|TRBJ1-1|few|.
CASSYLPGADTEAFF
TGTGCCAGCAGTTACTTGCCAGGGGCGGACACTGAAGCTTTCTTT
>TRBV6-5|TRBJ1-3|.|.
CASSFGGISGDTIYF
TGTGCCAGCAGTTTTGGGGGGATCTCTGGAGACACCATATATTTT
>TRBV9|TRBJ1-3|.|.
CASSVDAGVRSGNTIYF
TGTGCCAGCAGCGTAGACGCAGGCGTCAGGTCTGGAAACACCATATATTTT
>TRBV19|TRBJ2-3|.|.
CATQRRAEPSTDTQYF
TGTGCCACCCAACGGAGGGCCGAACCTAGCACAGATACGCAGTATTTT
>TRBV7-2|TRBJ1-2|.|TRBD1
CASSSGTGVYGYTF
TGTGCCAGCAGCTCCGGGACAGGGGTCTATGGCTACACCTTC
>TRBV4-3|TRBJ2-2|.|TRBD2
CASSQEGLAGAGELFF
TGCGCCAGCAGCCAAGAGGGACTAGCGGGAGCCGGGGAGCTGTTTTTT
>TRBV10-3|TRBJ2-1|.|TRBD1
CAIGGQIYNEQFF
TGTGCCATCGGGGGACAGATCTACAATGAGCAGTTCTTC
>TRBV4-3|TRBJ1-1|.|TRBD1
CASSQATGGNTEAFF
TGCGCCAGCAGCCAAGCGACAGGGGGGAACACTGAAGCTTTCTTT
>TRBV4-3|TRBJ1-1|once|TRBD1
CASSQEGAGGSGAFF
TGCGCCAGCAGCCAAGAGGGGGCAGGGGGCTCTGGAGCTTTCTTT
>TRBV29-1|TRBJ1-2|.|TRBD1
CSVGQGAGGYTF
TGCAGCGTTGGCCAGGGGGCAGGAGGCTACACCTTC
>TRBV2|TRBJ2-5|few|TRBD2
CASRGQGLAKQETQYF
TGTGCCAGCAGGGGGCAGGGACTAGCGAAACAAGAGACCCAGTACTTC
>TRBV29-1|TRBJ1-6|.|TRBD1
CSVGDRGRSPLHF
TGCAGCGTTGGGGACAGGGGGCGTTCACCCCTCCACTTT
>TRBV27|TRBJ2-5|.|TRBD2
CASSLKAGEGETQYF
TGTGCCAGCAGTTTAAAAGCGGGAGAGGGGGAGACCCAGTACTTC
>TRBV30|TRBJ2-2|.|TRBD1
CAWGQGGPGELFF
TGTGCCTGGGGACAGGGGGGCCCCGGGGAGCTGTTTTTT
>TRBV7-6|TRBJ1-1|.|TRBD1
CASSNRGQAFF
TGTGCCAGCAGCAACAGGGGGCAAGCTTTCTTT
>TRBV5-1|TRBJ1-3|.|.
CASTFDRPSSGNTIYF
TGCGCCAGCACCTTTGACAGGCCCAGCTCTGGAAACACCATATATTTT
>TRBV7-2|TRBJ2-3|.|.
CASRRAGNTDTQYF
TGTGCCAGCAGAAGGGCGGGGAACACAGATACGCAGTATTTT